This T cell receptor (beta chain) came from a study of cytomegalovirus exposure and HLA in healthy donors. 13 Jbeta primers and 60 Vbeta primers were used for the PCR. Assay used: immunoSEQ multiplex PCR; TCRdb lists only in-frame clones, some missing. The profile shows fewer than 150,000 clones, approximately 89% of them singletons. Material for sequencing was PBMCs. The sequence was obtained from a woman in her thirties in good health and CMV-seropositive.

The CDR3 spells CAIRRVDRPHNEQFF. CDR3 nucleotide sequence: TGTGCCATCAGACGGGTGGACAGACCACACAATGAGCAGTTCTTC. The V gene is TRBV10-3, the J gene TRBJ2-1; tentatively, D is TRBD1 (6 bases). This CDR3 has 15 amino acids. Between the trimmed V and J ends, which lost 6 bases and 5 bases, there was a span of 17 bases. The germline CDR1 and CDR2 sequences are ENHRY and SYGVKD.